The 14 T cell receptor beta chains below were found in one sample sequenced in a study of identical twins. A single record per CDR3 protein comes from TCRdb applying MiXCR to the 5' RACE reads. This table holds around 1.7 million distinct CDR3 sequences, about 32% found once. Sequences were obtained from cord blood. All receptors derive from a newborn girl in good health.

The chain links TRBV7-8 to TRBJ2-1; tentative D call: TRBD2 (5 bases). This CDR3 is 17 amino acids long. The germline V gene has CDR1 SGHVS and CDR2 FQNEAQ. V was cut by 4 bases and J by 0 bases, with 16 bases left in between. The CDR3 bases are TGTGCCAGCAGCTCCCGCCCCACCGGGAACTCCTACAATGAGCAGTTCTTC. This encodes CASSSRPTGNSYNEQFF.

V usage is TRBV5-1 and J usage is TRBJ2-1; 13 nucleotides align to TRBD2. Germline-derived CDR1 and CDR2 are SGHRS and YFSETQ. V trimming: 3 bases; J trimming: 8 bases; junction bases outside the gene matches: 5. This CDR3 has 15 amino acids. DNA for the CDR3: TGCGCCAGCAGCTCGACTAGCGGGAGGACCGATGAGCAGTTCTTC. It yields the protein CASSSTSGRTDEQFF.

This chain links TRBV11-2 with TRBJ2-7; D not certain. Trimming cost V 4 bases and J 7 bases, with 20 bases left between them. In germline, CDR1 is SGHAT, CDR2 FQNNGV. This CDR3 has 15 amino acids. The CDR3 bases are TGTGCCAGCAGCTCGTGGGAAGGGCCTTCAAATGAGCAGTACTTC. Its protein is CASSSWEGPSNEQYF.

V gene TRBV5-5 combines with J gene TRBJ2-1, with D tentatively TRBD1 (6 bases). The CDR3 has 16 residues. Germline assignment: CDR1 SGHKS and CDR2 YYEKEE (reference sequence). Trimming cost V 0 bases and J 10 bases, with 20 bases left between them. The CDR3 is CASSLAGQPSSYEQFF. CDR3 DNA sequence: TGTGCCAGCAGCTTGGCCGGACAGCCGAGCTCCTACGAGCAGTTCTTC.

This clonotype appeared once. A much larger clone sits a single nucleotide away, making a read error possible. V usage is TRBV28 and J usage is TRBJ2-4; TRBD1 matches at 7 bases. This CDR3 comprises 14 residues. Germline CDR1 reads MDHEN; CDR2 reads SYDVKM. CDR3 loop: CVSTLQGAKNIQYF. CDR3 nucleotides: TGTGTCAGCACCCTACAGGGGGCCAAAAACATTCAGTACTTC.

This rearrangement joins TRBV7-2 to TRBJ1-6; perhaps TRBD1 as D (6 bases). V dropped 1 base and J dropped 7 bases, with 11 bases sitting between them. The CDR3 loop spans 15 amino acids. Germline values: CDR1 SGHTA, CDR2 FQGNSA. The chain's CDR3 is CASSLVGGLNSPLHF. The CDR3, as DNA: TGTGCCAGCAGCTTAGTTGGGGGCCTCAATTCACCCCTCCACTTT.

The CDR3 bases are TGCGCCAGCAGAGATTTAGCGGGAAGCAATGAGCAGTTCTTC. Amino acid sequence: CASRDLAGSNEQFF. The chain joins TRBV4-1 to TRBJ2-1, with 8 bases lining up with TRBD2. This CDR3 contains 14 residues. Germline V gene sequence: CDR1 MGHRA, CDR2 YSYEKL. The ends lost 6 bases at V and 6 bases at J; junction bases unmatched: 7.

Remarks on this clonotype: This may be a read error: a much more frequent sequence differs by one nucleotide. J is TRBJ1-1 and V is TRBV12-3 or TRBV12-4; a weak D match, TRBD1 (6 bases). The length of the CDR3 is 14 residues. The CDR3 DNA sequence: TGTGCCAGCAGCCTGGGGGGGGCGGGCACTGGAGCTTTCTTT. This sequence encodes CASSLGGAGTGAFF.

V and J are TRBV5-1 and TRBJ2-3; D might be TRBD1 (6 bases). V lost 3 bases to trimming and J lost 10 bases, with 15 bases between them. The CDR3 sequence is 13 residues long. Germline CDR1 is SGHRS and CDR2 is YFSETQ. Here the CDR3 reads CASSSHRADAQYF. CDR3 nucleotides: TGCGCCAGCAGCTCACACAGGGCGGATGCGCAGTATTTT.

A note on this clonotype: The junction differs from germline at one of its ends, possibly a read error. The chain joins TRBV3-1 to TRBJ2-7; no firm D call. The CDR3 is made up of 14 amino acids. Germline-derived CDR1 and CDR2 are LGHDT and YNNKEL (reference sequence). This CDR3 is CTSSQSEPSYEQYF. CDR3 sequence (DNA): TGTACCAGCAGCCAATCGGAACCCTCCTACGAGCAGTACTTC.

This clonotype was counted many times. The chain joins TRBV27 to TRBJ2-3; D is unresolved. CDR1 MNHEY and CDR2 SMNVEV come from the germline V gene (reference sequence). This CDR3 comprises 15 residues. V was cut by 1 base and J by 3 bases, with 11 bases left in between. The CDR3 nucleotides are TGTGCCAGCAGTTTATGGCCAGTTAGGACAGATACGCAGTATTTT. It specifies CASSLWPVRTDTQYF.

The V gene is TRBV6-1, the J gene TRBJ2-7; 7 nucleotides align to TRBD2. After removal of 2 bases from V and 3 bases from J, the junction contained 13 bases not matched to a gene. Germline CDR1 and CDR2: MNHNS and SASEGT. The CDR3 contains 17 residues. The CDR3 region has the DNA TGTGCCAGCAGTGAATATATCGGGCGGGAGTTAATCTACGAGCAGTACTTC. It codes for CASSEYIGRELIYEQYF.

Turning to this clonotype: Compared with germline, one end of the junction differs, possibly owing to a read error. V and J are TRBV25-1 and TRBJ1-1, with D unresolved. Germline CDR1 reads MGHDK; CDR2 reads SYGVNS. The CDR3 spans 15 residues. CDR3 in DNA: TGTGCCAGCAGTGAATTAGGACCAAAGCCAACTGAGGCTTTCTTT. Protein product: CASSELGPKPTEAFF. Drawing the rest from reference TRBV25-1 and TRBJ1-1, the complete variable domain is EADIYQTPRYLVIGTGKKITLECSQTMGHDKMYWYQQDPGMELHLIHYSYGVNSTEKGDLSSESTVSRIRTEHFPLTLESARPSHTSQYLCASSELGPKPTEAFFGQGTRLTVV.

V and J are TRBV4-2 and TRBJ2-1, with 7 bases that match TRBD2. Germline V CDR1 and CDR2: LGHNA, YNFKEQ. The CDR3 consists of 20 residues. With 3 bases clipped from V and 7 bases from J, the junction kept 24 bases outside the gene matches. DNA of the CDR3: TGTGCCAGCAGCCAGCCCCTAGCGGTCCTTAGAATGAAGCTTGTGAATGAGCAGTTCTTC. Translating gives CASSQPLAVLRMKLVNEQFF.